Listed below are T cell receptor beta chains from one sample, sequenced in a study of T-cell memory formation after mild COVID-19. TCRdb passed the 5' RACE reads through MiXCR, listing each CDR3 protein once. The data hold about 420,000 distinct CDR3 sequences, with more than 20% observed a single time. Material for sequencing was PBMCs or a T cell subset sorted from them (not recorded which). These receptors were obtained from an adult woman who had mild COVID-19 (a few samples of this study predate the infection). Cell type and time point are not known. The CDR3 runs from the conserved cysteine through the conserved F or W. The D gene is left open where the match is weak. Not all rows give a size; the values are once, few, many and, for expanded clones, a class.

cdr3_length | j_call | d_call | clone_size | v_call | cdr3_aa | cdr3_nt
19 | TRBJ2-2 | NA | NA | TRBV21-1 | CASSKPKEDIWQITGELFF | TGTGCCAGCAGCAAACCTAAAGAGGACATCTGGCAGATCACCGGGGAGCTGTTTTTT
12 | TRBJ1-2 | TRBD1 | NA | TRBV20-1 | CSARYRGIGYTF | TGCAGTGCTAGATACAGGGGGATTGGCTACACCTTC
13 | TRBJ1-6 | NA | NA | TRBV6-1 | CASSEAKNSPLHF | TGTGCCAGCAGTGAAGCGAAGAATTCACCCCTCCACTTT
17 | TRBJ2-3 | NA | NA | TRBV14 | CASSQVRRLKNPDTQYF | TGTGCCAGCAGCCAAGTCCGCAGACTCAAAAATCCAGATACGCAGTATTTT
15 | TRBJ1-6 | NA | NA | TRBV7-9 | CASSSGLPLNSPLHF | TGTGCCAGCAGCAGCGGCCTACCCCTGAATTCACCCCTCCACTTT
10 | TRBJ2-3 | NA | NA | TRBV29-1 | CSVEGTSQYF | TGCAGCGTTGAGGGGACATCGCAGTATTTT
12 | TRBJ1-2 | NA | NA | TRBV13 | CASSFAGYGYTF | TGTGCCAGCAGCTTTGCGGGGTATGGCTACACCTTC
14 | TRBJ1-5 | TRBD1 | NA | TRBV28 | CASSLDRGHQPQHF | TGTGCCAGCAGTTTAGACAGGGGGCATCAGCCCCAGCATTTT
14 | TRBJ2-7 | NA | NA | TRBV5-1 | CASSLDAGLGEQYF | TGCGCCAGCAGCTTGGATGCAGGGTTAGGCGAGCAGTACTTC
14 | TRBJ1-4 | TRBD1 | NA | TRBV7-9 | CASSLGTGEEKLFF | TGTGCCAGCAGCTTAGGGACAGGGGAAGAAAAACTGTTTTTT
15 | TRBJ2-2 | NA | NA | TRBV7-9 | CASSLRASHTGELFF | TGTGCCAGCAGCTTAAGGGCCAGTCACACCGGGGAGCTGTTTTTT
17 | TRBJ2-7 | NA | NA | TRBV29-1 | CSVERAGCSLRGGEQYF | TGCAGCGTTGAAAGGGCGGGCTGCTCCTTGAGGGGCGGCGAGCAGTACTTC
15 | TRBJ1-1 | TRBD1 | NA | TRBV20-1 | CSARDRSYMNTEAFF | TGCAGTGCTAGGGACAGGAGCTACATGAACACTGAAGCTTTCTTT
15 | TRBJ1-4 | NA | NA | TRBV15 | CATSADRIANEKLFF | TGTGCCACCAGCGCAGACAGAATAGCTAATGAAAAACTGTTTTTT
16 | TRBJ2-2 | NA | NA | TRBV6-2/TRBV6-3 | CASSYDQGWDTGELFF | TGTGCCAGCAGTTACGACCAGGGATGGGACACCGGGGAGCTGTTTTTT
15 | TRBJ2-2 | NA | NA | TRBV6-2/TRBV6-3 | CASSYSPGAGGELFF | TGTGCCAGCAGTTACTCTCCGGGGGCGGGCGGGGAGCTGTTTTTT
14 | TRBJ2-3 | TRBD2 | few | TRBV11-3 | CASSLAGAPDTQYF | TGTGCCAGCAGCTTGGCGGGAGCGCCAGATACGCAGTATTTT
16 | TRBJ2-3 | TRBD1 | NA | TRBV7-9 | CASSRTTGGSTDTQYF | TGTGCCAGCAGCCGGACGACAGGGGGAAGCACAGATACGCAGTATTTT
15 | TRBJ2-7 | NA | few | TRBV15 | CATSRSRGSSYEQYF | TGTGCCACCAGCAGGAGCCGGGGGAGCTCCTACGAGCAGTACTTC
11 | TRBJ2-1 | NA | NA | TRBV12-3/TRBV12-4 | CASSSSAEQFF | TGTGCCAGCAGTTCCAGCGCGGAGCAGTTCTTC
16 | TRBJ2-4 | TRBD2 | few | TRBV6-2/TRBV6-3 | CASRPGIAGPKNIQYF | TGTGCCAGCAGGCCCGGGATAGCGGGACCTAAAAACATTCAGTACTTC
19 | TRBJ2-2 | NA | NA | TRBV5-1 | CASSLNSGRALQNTGELFF | TGCGCCAGCAGCTTGAACTCGGGCCGGGCCCTACAGAACACCGGGGAGCTGTTTTTT
12 | TRBJ2-5 | TRBD1 | NA | TRBV2 | CASRWDRETQYF | TGTGCCAGCAGGTGGGACAGAGAGACCCAGTACTTC
19 | TRBJ1-4 | TRBD1 | NA | TRBV2 | CASDRRTGGLRDGHEKLFF | TGTGCCAGCGACCGGCGGACAGGGGGCTTACGGGATGGTCATGAAAAACTGTTTTTT
14 | TRBJ2-7 | TRBD1 | NA | TRBV5-5 | CASSSVGTGYEQYF | TGTGCCAGCAGCTCCGTTGGGACAGGCTACGAGCAGTACTTC
13 | TRBJ2-5 | NA | many | TRBV7-2 | CASSSRVLETQYF | TGTGCCAGCAGCTCGAGGGTTCTTGAGACCCAGTACTTC